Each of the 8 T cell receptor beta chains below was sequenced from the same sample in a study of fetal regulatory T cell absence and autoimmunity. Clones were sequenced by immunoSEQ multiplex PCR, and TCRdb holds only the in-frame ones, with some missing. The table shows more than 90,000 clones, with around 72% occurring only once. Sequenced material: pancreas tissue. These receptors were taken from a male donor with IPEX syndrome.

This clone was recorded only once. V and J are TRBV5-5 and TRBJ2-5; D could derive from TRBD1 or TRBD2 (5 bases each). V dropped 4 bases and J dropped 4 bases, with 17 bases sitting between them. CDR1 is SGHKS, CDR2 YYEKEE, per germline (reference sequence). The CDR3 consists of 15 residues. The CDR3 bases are TGTGCCAGCAGCCAGCTCGGGGCCGCGGGAGAGACCCAGTACTTC. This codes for CASSQLGAAGETQYF.

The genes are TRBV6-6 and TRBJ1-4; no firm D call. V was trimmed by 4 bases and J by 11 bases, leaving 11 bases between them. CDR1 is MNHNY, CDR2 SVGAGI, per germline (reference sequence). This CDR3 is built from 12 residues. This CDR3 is CASSSNREKLFF. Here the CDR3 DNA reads TGTGCCAGCAGTTCCAATCGCGAGAAACTGTTTTTT.

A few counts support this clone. The CDR3 region has the DNA TGTGCCAGCAGTGAAGAGAGGAGAAGCAATCAGCCCCAGCATTTT. Protein product: CASSEERRSNQPQHF. The chain uses TRBV6-1 and TRBJ1-5; D is ambiguous. Trimming took off 1 base at V and 1 base at J, with 8 bases between the two ends. The CDR3 runs to 15 residues. Germline V gene sequence: CDR1 MNHNS, CDR2 SASEGT.

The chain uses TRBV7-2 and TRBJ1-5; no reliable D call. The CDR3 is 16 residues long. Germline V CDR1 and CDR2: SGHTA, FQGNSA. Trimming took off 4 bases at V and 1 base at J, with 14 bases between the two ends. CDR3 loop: CASSSGPLGSNQPQHF. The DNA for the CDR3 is TGTGCCAGCAGCTCCGGACCTCTAGGGAGCAATCAGCCCCAGCATTTT.

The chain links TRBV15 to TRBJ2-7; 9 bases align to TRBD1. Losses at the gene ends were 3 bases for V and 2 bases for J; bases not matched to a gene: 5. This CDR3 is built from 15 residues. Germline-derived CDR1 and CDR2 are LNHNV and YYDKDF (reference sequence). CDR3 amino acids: CATSSVQGATYEQYF. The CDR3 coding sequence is TGTGCCACCAGCAGCGTACAGGGGGCTACCTACGAGCAGTACTTC. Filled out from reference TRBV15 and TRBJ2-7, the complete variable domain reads DAMVIQNPRYQVTQFGKPVTLSCSQTLNHNVMYWYQQKSSQAPKLLFHYYDKDFNNEADTPDNFQSRRPNTSFCFLDIRSPGLGDTAMYLCATSSVQGATYEQYFGPGTRLTVT.

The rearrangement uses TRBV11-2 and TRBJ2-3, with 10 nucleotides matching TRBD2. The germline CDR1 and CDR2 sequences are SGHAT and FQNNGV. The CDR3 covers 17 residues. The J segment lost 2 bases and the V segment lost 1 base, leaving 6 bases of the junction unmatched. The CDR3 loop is CASSLVLAGNLTDTQYF. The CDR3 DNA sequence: TGTGCCAGCAGCTTAGTACTAGCGGGGAACCTCACAGATACGCAGTATTTT.

The CDR3: CSVARQGMNTEAFF. The CDR3 DNA is TGCAGCGTTGCGAGACAGGGCATGAACACTGAAGCTTTCTTT. This chain joins TRBV29-1 and TRBJ1-1, with 7 bases lining up with TRBD1. The CDR3 contains 14 residues. V was pared by 4 bases and J by 0 bases, with 5 bases of the junction left unmatched. Germline assignment: CDR1 SQVTM and CDR2 ANQGSEA.

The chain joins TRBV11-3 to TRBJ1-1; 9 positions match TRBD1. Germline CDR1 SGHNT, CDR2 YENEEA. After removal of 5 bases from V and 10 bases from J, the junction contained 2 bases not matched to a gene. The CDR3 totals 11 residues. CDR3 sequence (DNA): TGTGCCAGCAGCACAGGGGGCAGAGCTTTCTTT. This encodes CASSTGGRAFF.